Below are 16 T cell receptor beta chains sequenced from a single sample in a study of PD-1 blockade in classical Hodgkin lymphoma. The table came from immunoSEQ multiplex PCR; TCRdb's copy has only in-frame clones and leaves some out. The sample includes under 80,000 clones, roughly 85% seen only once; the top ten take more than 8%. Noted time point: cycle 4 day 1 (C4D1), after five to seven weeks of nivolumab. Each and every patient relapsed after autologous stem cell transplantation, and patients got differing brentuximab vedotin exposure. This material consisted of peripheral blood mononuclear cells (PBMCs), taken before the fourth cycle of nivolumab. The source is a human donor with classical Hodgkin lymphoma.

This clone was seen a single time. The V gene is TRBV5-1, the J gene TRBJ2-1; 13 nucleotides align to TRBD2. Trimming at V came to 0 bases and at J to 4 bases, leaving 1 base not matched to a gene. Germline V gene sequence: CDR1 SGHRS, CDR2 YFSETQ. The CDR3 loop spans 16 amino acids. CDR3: CASSLGTSGGYNEQFF. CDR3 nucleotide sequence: TGCGCCAGCAGCTTGGGGACTAGCGGGGGTTACAATGAGCAGTTCTTC.

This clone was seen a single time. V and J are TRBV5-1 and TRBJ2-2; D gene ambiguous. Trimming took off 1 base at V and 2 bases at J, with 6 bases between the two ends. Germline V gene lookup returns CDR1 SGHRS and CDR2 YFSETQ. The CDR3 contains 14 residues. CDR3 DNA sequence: TGCGCCAGCAGCTTGCTCCCCAACACCGGGGAGCTGTTTTTT. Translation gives CASSLLPNTGELFF.

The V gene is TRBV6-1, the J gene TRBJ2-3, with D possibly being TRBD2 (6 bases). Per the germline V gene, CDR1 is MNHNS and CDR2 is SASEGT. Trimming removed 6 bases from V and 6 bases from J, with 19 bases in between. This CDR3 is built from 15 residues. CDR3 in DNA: TGTGCCAGCAGCTCCCGGGAGCTAGGAAGTGATACGCAGTATTTT. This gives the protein CASSSRELGSDTQYF.

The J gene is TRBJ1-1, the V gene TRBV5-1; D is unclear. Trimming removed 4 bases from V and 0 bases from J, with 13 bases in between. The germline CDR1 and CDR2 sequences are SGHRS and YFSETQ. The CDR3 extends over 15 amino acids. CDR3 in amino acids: CASSRPEQLNTEAFF. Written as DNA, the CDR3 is TGCGCCAGCAGCCGACCAGAACAGCTGAACACTGAAGCTTTCTTT.

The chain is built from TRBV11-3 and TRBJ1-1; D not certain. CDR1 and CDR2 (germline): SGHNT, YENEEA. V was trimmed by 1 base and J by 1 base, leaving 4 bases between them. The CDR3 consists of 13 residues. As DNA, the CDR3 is TGTGCCAGCAGCTTAGTCAGGAACACTGAAGCTTTCTTT. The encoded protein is CASSLVRNTEAFF.

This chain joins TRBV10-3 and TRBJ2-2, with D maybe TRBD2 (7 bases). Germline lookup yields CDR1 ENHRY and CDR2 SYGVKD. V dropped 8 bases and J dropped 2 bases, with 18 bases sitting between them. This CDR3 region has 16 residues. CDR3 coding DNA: TGTGCCATCCCCTTTAGGGGGGGCCTAAACACCGGGGAGCTGTTTTTT. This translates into CAIPFRGGLNTGELFF.

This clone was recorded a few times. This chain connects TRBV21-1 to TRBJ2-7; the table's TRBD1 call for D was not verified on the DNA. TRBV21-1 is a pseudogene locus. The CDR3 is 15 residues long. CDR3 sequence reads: CASSKEGQEYYEQYF. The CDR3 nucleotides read TGTGCCAGCAGCAAAGAGGGACAGGAGTACTACGAGCAGTACTTC.

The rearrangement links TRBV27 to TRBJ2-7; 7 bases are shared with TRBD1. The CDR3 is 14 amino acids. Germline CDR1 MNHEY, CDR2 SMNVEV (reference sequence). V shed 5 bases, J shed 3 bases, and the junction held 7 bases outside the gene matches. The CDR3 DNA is TGTGCCAGCAGTCCCCCGGGACAGAGCTACGAGCAGTACTTC. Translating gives CASSPPGQSYEQYF.

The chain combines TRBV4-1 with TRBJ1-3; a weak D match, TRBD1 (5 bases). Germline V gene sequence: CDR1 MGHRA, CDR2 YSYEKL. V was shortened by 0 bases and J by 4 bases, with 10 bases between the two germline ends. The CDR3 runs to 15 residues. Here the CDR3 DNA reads TGCGCCAGCAGCCAAGACACAGGATGGGGAAACACCATATATTTT. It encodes CASSQDTGWGNTIYF.

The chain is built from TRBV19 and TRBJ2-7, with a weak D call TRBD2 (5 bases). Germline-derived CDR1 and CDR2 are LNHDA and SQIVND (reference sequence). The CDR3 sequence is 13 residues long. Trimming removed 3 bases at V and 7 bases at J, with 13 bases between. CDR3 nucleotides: TGTGCCAGTAGTATTATACACCCGGGGGAGCAGTACTTC. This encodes CASSIIHPGEQYF.

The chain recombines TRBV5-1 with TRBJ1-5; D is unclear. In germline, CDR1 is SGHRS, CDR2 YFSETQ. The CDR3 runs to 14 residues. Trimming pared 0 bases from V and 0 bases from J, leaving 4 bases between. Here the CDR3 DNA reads TGCGCCAGCAGCTTGGAGAGTAGCAATCAGCCCCAGCATTTT. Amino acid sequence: CASSLESSNQPQHF. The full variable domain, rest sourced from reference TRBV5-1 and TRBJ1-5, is KAGVTQTPRYLIKTRGQQVTLSCSPISGHRSVSWYQQTPGQGLQFLFEYFSETQRNKGNFPGRFSGRQFSNSRSEMNVSTLELGDSALYLCASSLESSNQPQHFGDGTRLSIL.

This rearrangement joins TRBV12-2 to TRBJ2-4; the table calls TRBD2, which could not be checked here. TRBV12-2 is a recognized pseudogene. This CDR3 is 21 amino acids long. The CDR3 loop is CASRLAGEKASGRLAKNIQYF. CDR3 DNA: TGTGCAAGTCGCTTAGCGGGTGAGAAGGCTAGCGGAAGACTAGCCAAAAACATTCAGTACTTC.

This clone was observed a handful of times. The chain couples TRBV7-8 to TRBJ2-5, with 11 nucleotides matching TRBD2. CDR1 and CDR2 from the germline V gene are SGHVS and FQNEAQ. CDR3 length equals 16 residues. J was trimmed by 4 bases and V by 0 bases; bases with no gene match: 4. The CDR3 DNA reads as TGTGCCAGCAGCTTAGCTAGCGGGGGGGCCGGAGAGACCCAGTACTTC. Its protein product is CASSLASGGAGETQYF. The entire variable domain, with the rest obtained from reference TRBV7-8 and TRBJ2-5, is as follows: GAGVSQSPRYKVAKRGQDVALRCDPISGHVSLFWYQQALGQGPEFLTYFQNEAQLDKSGLPSDRFFAERPEGSVSTLKIQRTQQEDSAVYLCASSLASGGAGETQYFGPGTRLLVL.

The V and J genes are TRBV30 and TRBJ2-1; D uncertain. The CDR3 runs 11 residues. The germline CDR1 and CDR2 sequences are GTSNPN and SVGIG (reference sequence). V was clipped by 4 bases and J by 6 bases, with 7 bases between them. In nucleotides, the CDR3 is TGTGCCTGGACCATTTCCAATGAGCAGTTCTTC. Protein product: CAWTISNEQFF. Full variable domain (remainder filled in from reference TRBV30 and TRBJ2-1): SQTIHQWPATLVQPVGSPLSLECTVEGTSNPNLYWYRQAAGRGLQLLFYSVGIGQISSEVPQNLSASRPQDRQFILSSKKLLLSDSGFYLCAWTISNEQFFGPGTRLTVL.

The CDR3 DNA is TGTGCCAGCAGCAAAAGGAACCAGGACAGGGGGTACACTGAAGCTTTCTTT. Translating it yields CASSKRNQDRGYTEAFF. V is TRBV21-1 and J is TRBJ1-1; the D call in the table, TRBD1, was not verified against the DNA. TRBV21-1 is a recognized pseudogene. The CDR3 contains 17 residues.

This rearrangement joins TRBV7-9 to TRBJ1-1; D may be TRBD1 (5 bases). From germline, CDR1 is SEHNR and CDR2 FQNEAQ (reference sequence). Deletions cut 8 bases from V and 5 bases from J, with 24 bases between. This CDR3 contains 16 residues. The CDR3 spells CASPPSEGVARTEAFF. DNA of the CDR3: TGTGCCAGCCCCCCCAGCGAAGGGGTTGCGAGAACTGAAGCTTTCTTT.